This T cell receptor beta chain was captured by sequencing in a study of cytomegalovirus exposure and HLA in healthy donors. CDR1 MNHNS and CDR2 SASEGT come from the germline V gene. This CDR3 is 13 amino acids long. Trimming shortened V by 6 bases and J by 1 base, and 9 bases separated the two germline ends. Worth noting for this clone: Its antigen is unidentified.

Findings and limits, study-wide: With later analysis, a missense DCLRE1C variant became linked to TCR beta V- and J-gene trimming.

The primer mix had 60 Vbeta and 13 Jbeta primers. Sequencing was performed with immunoSEQ multiplex PCR; in TCRdb, only in-frame clones are kept and a portion is missing. The repertoire holds about 160,000 clones, with approximately 79% as singletons. This chain uses TRBV6-1 with TRBJ1-1; no firm D call. The clonotype comes from a man in his 60s in good health and CMV-seronegative. The sample taken for sequencing was PBMCs. CDR3 sequence: CASSVNGNTEAFF. The CDR3 bases are TGTGCCAGCAGCGTAAACGGGAACACTGAAGCTTTCTTT.